This T cell receptor beta chain was retrieved from a study of spatial heterogeneity in lung cancer. From germline, CDR1 is SGDLS and CDR2 YYNGEE. With 3 bases removed from V and 1 base from J, the gap between germline ends came to 8 bases. This CDR3 is built from 13 residues. Sample share makes this clonotype medium-sized. Antigen: not known. Found in a library prepared for alpha chains, this beta chain is an off-target read, and its abundance has little meaning. This sample's time point: sample taken at primary tumor resection. Study-wide findings and caveats: Mutation tallies in tumors tracked expanded intratumoral alpha and beta TCR counts.

TCRdb recomputed calls from the 5' RACE reads with MiXCR, one row per CDR3 protein. The profile shows around 8,000 distinct CDR3 sequences, about 8% of them singletons. The chain links TRBV9 to TRBJ2-7; no definite D call. Sequenced here: lung tumor tissue, sampled at surgery. The receptor comes from a male donor with early-stage non-small cell lung cancer. The CDR3 here is CASSGRQSYEQYF. CDR3 nucleotide sequence: TGTGCCAGCAGCGGTCGCCAGTCCTACGAGCAGTACTTC.